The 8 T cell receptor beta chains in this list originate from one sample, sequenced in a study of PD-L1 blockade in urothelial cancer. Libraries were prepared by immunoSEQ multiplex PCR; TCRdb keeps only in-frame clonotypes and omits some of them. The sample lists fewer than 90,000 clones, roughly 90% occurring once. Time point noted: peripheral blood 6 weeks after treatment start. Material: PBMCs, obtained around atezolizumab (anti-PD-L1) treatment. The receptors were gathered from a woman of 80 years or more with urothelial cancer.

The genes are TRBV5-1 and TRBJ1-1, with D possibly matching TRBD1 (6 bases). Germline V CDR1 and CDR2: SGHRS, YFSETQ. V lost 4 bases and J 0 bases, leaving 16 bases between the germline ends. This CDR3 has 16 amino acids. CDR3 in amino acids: CASSPGQTLMNTEAFF. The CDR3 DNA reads TGCGCCAGCAGCCCTGGACAGACCCTAATGAACACTGAAGCTTTCTTT.

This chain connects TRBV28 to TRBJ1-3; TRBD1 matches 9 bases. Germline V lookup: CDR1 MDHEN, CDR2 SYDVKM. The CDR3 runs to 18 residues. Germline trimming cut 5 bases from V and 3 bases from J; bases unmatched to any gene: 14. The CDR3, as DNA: TGTGCCAGCAGTATCTCCTCGGGACAGGGATGGAGTGGAAACACCATATATTTT. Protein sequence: CASSISSGQGWSGNTIYF.

The CDR3 DNA sequence: TGTGCCAGCAGCCCCTCCGGGACATCAGGGAGTCAGCCCCAGCATTTT. It is translated as CASSPSGTSGSQPQHF. The chain combines TRBV28 with TRBJ1-5; TRBD1 might be the D (6 bases). Deletions cut 6 bases from V and 6 bases from J, with 21 bases between. The CDR3 length is 16 residues. CDR1 is MDHEN, CDR2 SYDVKM, per germline.

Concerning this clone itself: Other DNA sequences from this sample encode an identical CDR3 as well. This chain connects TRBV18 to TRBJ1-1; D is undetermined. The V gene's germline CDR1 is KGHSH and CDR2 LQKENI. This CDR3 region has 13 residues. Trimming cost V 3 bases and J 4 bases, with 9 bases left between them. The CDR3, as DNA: TGTGCCAGCTCACCTAGTCGGGGCACTGAAGCTTTCTTT. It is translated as CASSPSRGTEAFF.

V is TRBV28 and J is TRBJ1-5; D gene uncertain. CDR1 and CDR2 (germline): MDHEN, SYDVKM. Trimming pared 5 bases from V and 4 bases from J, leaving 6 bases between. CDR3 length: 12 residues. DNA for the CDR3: TGTGCCAGCAGTAGCGCAAATCAGCCCCAGCATTTT. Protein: CASSSANQPQHF.

The CDR3 sequence: CASSLALQGDGAFF. The DNA of the CDR3 is TGCGCCAGCAGCTTGGCCCTGCAGGGGGATGGAGCTTTCTTT. V is TRBV5-1 and J is TRBJ1-1, with TRBD1 matching over 7 bases. The CDR3 is made up of 14 amino acids. Germline V gene sequence: CDR1 SGHRS, CDR2 YFSETQ. The V and J ends lost 0 bases and 10 bases, in that order; junction bases with no gene match: 9.

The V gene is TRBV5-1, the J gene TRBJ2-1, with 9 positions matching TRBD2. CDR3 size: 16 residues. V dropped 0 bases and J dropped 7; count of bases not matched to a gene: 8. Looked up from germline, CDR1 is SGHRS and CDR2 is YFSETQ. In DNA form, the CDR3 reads TGCGCCAGCAGCTTGGCGAGGCTAGCGGGATTAAATGAGCAGTTCTTC. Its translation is CASSLARLAGLNEQFF. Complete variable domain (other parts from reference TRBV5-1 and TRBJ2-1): KAGVTQTPRYLIKTRGQQVTLSCSPISGHRSVSWYQQTPGQGLQFLFEYFSETQRNKGNFPGRFSGRQFSNSRSEMNVSTLELGDSALYLCASSLARLAGLNEQFFGPGTRLTVL.

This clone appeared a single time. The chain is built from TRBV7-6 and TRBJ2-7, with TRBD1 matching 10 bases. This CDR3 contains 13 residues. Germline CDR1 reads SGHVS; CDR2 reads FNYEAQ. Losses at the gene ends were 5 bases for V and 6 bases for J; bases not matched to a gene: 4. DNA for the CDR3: TGTGCCAGCAGCCATGGGACAGGGGCCGAGCAGTACTTC. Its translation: CASSHGTGAEQYF.